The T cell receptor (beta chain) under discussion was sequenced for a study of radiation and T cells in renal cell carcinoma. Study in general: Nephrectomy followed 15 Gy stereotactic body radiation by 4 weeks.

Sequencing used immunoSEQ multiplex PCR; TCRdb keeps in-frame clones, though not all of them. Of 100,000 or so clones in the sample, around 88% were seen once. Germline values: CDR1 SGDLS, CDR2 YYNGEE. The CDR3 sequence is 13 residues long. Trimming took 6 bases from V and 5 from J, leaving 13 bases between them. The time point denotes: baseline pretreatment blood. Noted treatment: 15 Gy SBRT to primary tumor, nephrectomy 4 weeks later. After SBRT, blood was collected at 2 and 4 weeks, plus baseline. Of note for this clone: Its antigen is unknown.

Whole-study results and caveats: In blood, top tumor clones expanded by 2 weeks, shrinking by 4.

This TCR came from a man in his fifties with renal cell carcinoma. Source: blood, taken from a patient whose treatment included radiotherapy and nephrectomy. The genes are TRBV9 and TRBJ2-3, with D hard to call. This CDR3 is CASNLQHEDTQYF. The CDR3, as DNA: TGTGCCAGCAACCTACAGCACGAAGATACGCAGTATTTT.